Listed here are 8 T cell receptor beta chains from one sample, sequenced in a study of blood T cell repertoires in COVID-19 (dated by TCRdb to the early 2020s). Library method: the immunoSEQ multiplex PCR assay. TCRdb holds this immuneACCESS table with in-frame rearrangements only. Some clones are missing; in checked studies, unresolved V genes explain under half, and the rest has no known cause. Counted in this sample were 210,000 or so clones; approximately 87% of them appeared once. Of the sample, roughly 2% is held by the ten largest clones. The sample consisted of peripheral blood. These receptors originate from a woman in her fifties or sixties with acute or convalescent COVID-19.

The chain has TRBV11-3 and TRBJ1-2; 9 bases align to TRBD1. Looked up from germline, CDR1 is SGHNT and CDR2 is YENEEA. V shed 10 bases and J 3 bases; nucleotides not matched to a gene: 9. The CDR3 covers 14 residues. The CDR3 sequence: CATQDRGKDYGYTF. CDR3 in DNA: TGTGCCACCCAGGACAGGGGTAAAGACTATGGCTACACCTTC.

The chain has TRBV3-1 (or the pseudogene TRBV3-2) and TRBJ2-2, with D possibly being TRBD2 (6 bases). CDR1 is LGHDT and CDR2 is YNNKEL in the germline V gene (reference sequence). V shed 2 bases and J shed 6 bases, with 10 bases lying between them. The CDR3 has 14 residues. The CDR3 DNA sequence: TGTGCCAGCAGCCAAATGGACTACCCCGGGGAGCTGTTTTTT. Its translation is CASSQMDYPGELFF.

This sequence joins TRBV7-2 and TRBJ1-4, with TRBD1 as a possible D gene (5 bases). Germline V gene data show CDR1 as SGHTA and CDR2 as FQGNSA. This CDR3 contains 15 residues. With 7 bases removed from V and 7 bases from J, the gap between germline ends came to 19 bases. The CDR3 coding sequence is TGTGCCAGCACCCAACAGGTTGGGTTTAGTGAAAAACTGTTTTTT. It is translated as CASTQQVGFSEKLFF.

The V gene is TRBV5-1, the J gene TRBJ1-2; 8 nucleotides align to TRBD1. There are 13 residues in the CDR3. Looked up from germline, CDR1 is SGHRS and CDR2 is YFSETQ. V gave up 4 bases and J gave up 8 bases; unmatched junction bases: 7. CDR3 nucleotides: TGCGCCAGCAGCATAGGACAGGGAGGGGGCTACACCTTC. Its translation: CASSIGQGGGYTF.

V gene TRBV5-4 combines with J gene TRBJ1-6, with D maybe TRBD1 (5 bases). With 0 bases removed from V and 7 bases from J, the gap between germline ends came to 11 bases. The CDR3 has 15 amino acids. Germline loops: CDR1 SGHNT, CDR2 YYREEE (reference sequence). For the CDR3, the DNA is TGTGCCAGCAGCTTGGCCGGCAGGGCGAATTCACCCCTCCACTTT. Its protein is CASSLAGRANSPLHF. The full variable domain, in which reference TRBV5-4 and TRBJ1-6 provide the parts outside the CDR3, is ETGVTQSPTHLIKTRGQQVTLRCSSQSGHNTVSWYQQALGQGPQFIFQYYREEENGRGNFPPRFSGLQFPNYSSELNVNALELDDSALYLCASSLAGRANSPLHFGNGTRLTVT.

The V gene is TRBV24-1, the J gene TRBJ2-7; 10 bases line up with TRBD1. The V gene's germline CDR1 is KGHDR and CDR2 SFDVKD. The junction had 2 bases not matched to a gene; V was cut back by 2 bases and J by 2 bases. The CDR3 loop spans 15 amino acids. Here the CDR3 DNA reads TGTGCCACCAGTGATTGGGGACAGGGGACCTACGAGCAGTACTTC. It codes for CATSDWGQGTYEQYF.

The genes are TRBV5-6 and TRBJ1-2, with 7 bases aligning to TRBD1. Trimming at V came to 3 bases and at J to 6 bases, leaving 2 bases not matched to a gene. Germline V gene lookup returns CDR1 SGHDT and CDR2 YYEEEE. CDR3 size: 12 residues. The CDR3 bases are TGTGCCAGCAGCTACGGGACAGATGGCTACACCTTC. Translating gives CASSYGTDGYTF.

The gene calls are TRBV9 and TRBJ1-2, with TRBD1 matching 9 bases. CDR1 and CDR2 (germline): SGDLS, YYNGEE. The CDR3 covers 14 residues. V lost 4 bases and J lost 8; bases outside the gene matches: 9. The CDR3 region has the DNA TGTGCCAGCAGCTTACCACAGGGGGCAGGGGGCTACACCTTC. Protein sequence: CASSLPQGAGGYTF.